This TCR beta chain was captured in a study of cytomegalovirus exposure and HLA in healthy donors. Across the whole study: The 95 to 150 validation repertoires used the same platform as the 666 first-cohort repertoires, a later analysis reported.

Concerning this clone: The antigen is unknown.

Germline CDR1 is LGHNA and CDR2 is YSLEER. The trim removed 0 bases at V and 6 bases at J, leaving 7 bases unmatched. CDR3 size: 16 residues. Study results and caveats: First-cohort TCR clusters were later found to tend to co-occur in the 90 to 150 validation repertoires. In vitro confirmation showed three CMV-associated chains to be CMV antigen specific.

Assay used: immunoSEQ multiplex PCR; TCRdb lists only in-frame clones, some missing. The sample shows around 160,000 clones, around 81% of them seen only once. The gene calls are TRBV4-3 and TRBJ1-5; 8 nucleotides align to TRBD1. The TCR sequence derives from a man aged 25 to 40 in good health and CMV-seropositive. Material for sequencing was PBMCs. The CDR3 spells CASSQDNRQGSQPQHF. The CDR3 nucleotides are TGCGCCAGCAGCCAAGATAACCGACAGGGGAGTCAGCCCCAGCATTTT.